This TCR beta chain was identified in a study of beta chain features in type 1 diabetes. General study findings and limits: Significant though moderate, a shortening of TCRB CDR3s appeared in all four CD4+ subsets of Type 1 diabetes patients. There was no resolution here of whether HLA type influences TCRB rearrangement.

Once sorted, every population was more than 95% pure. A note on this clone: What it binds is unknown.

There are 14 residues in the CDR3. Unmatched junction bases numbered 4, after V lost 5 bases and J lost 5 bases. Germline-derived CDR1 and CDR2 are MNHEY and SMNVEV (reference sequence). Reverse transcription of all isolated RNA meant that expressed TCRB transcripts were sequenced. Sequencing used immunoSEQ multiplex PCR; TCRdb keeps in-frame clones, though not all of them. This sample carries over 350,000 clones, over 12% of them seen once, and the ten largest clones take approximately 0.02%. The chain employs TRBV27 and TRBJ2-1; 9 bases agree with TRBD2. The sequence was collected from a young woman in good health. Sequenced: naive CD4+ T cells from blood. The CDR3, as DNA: TGTGCCAGCAGTGGACTAGCGATCAACAATGAGCAGTTCTTC. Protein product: CASSGLAINNEQFF.